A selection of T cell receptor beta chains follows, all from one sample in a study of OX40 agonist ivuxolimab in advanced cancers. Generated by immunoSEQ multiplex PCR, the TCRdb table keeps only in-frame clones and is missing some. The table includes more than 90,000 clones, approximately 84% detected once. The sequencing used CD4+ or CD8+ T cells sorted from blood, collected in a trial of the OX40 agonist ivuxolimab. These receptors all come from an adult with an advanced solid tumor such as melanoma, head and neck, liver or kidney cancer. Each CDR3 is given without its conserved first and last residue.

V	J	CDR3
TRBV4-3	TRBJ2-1	ASSQEIAANEQF
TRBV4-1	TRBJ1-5	ASSQEWTGEGQPQH
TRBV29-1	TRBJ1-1	SVRIGAEAF
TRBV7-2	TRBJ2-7	ASSSPYGGPSYEQY
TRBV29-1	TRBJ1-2	SVESGQVSYGYT
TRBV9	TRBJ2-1	ASSVARDNEQF
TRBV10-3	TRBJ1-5	AISEWNDQPQH
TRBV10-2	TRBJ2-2	ASSGQGADTGELF
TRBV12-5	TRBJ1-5	ASGPDRQGLTQH
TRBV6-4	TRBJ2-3	ASSDGGGTQY
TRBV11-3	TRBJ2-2	ASSFGLAGTGELF
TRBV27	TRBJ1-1	ASSYALEGLNTEAF
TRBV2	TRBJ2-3	ASSPYASTDTQY
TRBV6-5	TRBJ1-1	ASCRSTTEAF
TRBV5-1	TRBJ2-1	ASSLALGQGGNEQF
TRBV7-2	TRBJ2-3	ASSLGRGATDTQY
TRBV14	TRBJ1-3	ASSQGWGTSGNTIY
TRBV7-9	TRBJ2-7	ASSEDGGHEQY
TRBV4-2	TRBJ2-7	ASSQESTTSGDYEQY
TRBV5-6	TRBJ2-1	ASSPPARGSYNEQF
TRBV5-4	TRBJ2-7	ASSTRGGGRSHEQY
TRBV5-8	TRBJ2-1	ASSLLSGTSYNEQF
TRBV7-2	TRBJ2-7	ASSLGRAGSEQY
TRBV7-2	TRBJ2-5	ASSFTSGFQETQY
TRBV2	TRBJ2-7	ASSEAPSGPYEQY
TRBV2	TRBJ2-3	ASSVVGVTDTQY
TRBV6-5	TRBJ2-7	ASSRDRYEQY
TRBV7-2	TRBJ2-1	ASSLERGPTYNEQF
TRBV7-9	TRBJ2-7	ASSLGTLNEQY
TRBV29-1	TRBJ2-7	SVEWGAEYEQY
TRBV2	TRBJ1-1	ASSQTRANTEAF
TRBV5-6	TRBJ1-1	ASSRGDTEAF
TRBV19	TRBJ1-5	ASTSREDQPQH
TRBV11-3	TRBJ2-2	ASSPGLVPGELF
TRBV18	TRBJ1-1	ASSLGQDTEAF
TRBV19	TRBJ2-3	ASSPEPNTDTQY